The 10 T cell receptor beta chains below come from one sample, sequenced in a study of OX40 agonist ivuxolimab in advanced cancers. Measured with immunoSEQ multiplex PCR; TCRdb has only the in-frame clones, and not every one. The sample has under 70,000 clones; around 88% are singletons. The sample here was CD4+ or CD8+ T cells sorted from blood, taken in a trial of the OX40 agonist ivuxolimab. The receptors stem from an adult with an advanced solid tumor such as melanoma, head and neck, liver or kidney cancer.

This clone came up once. The chain uses TRBV5-1 and TRBJ1-1; TRBD1 might be the D (5 bases). The CDR3 totals 13 residues. Germline assignment: CDR1 SGHRS and CDR2 YFSETQ. With 0 bases removed from V and 5 bases from J, the gap between germline ends came to 8 bases. The CDR3 sequence: CASSLGGRTEAFF. In DNA form, the CDR3 reads TGCGCCAGCAGCTTGGGGGGCCGAACTGAAGCTTTCTTT. Looking up the rest from reference TRBV5-1 and TRBJ1-1 gives the full variable domain: KAGVTQTPRYLIKTRGQQVTLSCSPISGHRSVSWYQQTPGQGLQFLFEYFSETQRNKGNFPGRFSGRQFSNSRSEMNVSTLELGDSALYLCASSLGGRTEAFFGQGTRLTVV.

CDR3 DNA sequence: TGTGCCAGCAGCTATAAGACAGCCCAAGTTGGAGCTTTCTTT. Protein: CASSYKTAQVGAFF. The V call is TRBV2, the J call TRBJ1-1, with D possibly TRBD1 on 5 matching bases. Trimming took off 6 bases at V and 10 bases at J, with 21 bases between the two ends. CDR3 size: 14 residues. In germline, CDR1 is SNHLY, CDR2 FYNNEI. Drawing the rest from reference TRBV2 and TRBJ1-1, the complete variable domain is EPEVTQTPSHQVTQMGQEVILRCVPISNHLYFYWYRQILGQKVEFLVSFYNNEISEKSEIFDDQFSVERPDGSNFTLKIRSTKLEDSAMYFCASSYKTAQVGAFFGQGTRLTVV.

The V gene is TRBV19, the J gene TRBJ1-1; no clear D gene. V lost 0 bases, J lost 0 bases, and 5 bases lay in between. The CDR3 runs 14 residues. Germline assignment: CDR1 LNHDA and CDR2 SQIVND (reference sequence). CDR3 region: CASSIDSMNTEAFF. CDR3 bases: TGTGCCAGTAGTATAGACAGTATGAACACTGAAGCTTTCTTT. Full variable domain (outside the CDR3, taken from reference TRBV19 and TRBJ1-1): DGGITQSPKYLFRKEGQNVTLSCEQNLNHDAMYWYRQDPGQGLRLIYYSQIVNDFQKGDIAEGYSVSREKKESFPLTVTSAQKNPTAFYLCASSIDSMNTEAFFGQGTRLTVV.

The chain uses TRBV12-5 and TRBJ2-1; the D gene could be TRBD1 or TRBD2 (5 bases each). The CDR3 length is 16 residues. Germline assignment: CDR1 LGHNT and CDR2 FRNRAP. V lost 3 bases, J lost 6 bases, and 18 bases lay in between. CDR3 coding DNA: TGTGCTAGTGGTTTTGACACCTGGGGGTTCGGCAATGAGCAGTTCTTC. This codes for CASGFDTWGFGNEQFF. Complete variable domain (other parts from reference TRBV12-5 and TRBJ2-1): DARVTQTPRHKVTEMGQEVTMRCQPILGHNTVFWYRQTMMQGLELLAYFRNRAPLDDSGMPKDRFSAEMPDATLATLKIQPSEPRDSAVYFCASGFDTWGFGNEQFFGPGTRLTVL.

This chain links TRBV13 with TRBJ1-1; 10 nucleotides match TRBD1. The CDR3 totals 16 residues. Germline V gene data show CDR1 as PRHDT and CDR2 as FYEKMQ (reference sequence). Trimming at V came to 5 bases and at J to 4 bases, leaving 10 bases not matched to a gene. CDR3 region: CASSAGQGIVVTEAFF. CDR3 DNA: TGTGCCAGCAGCGCGGGACAGGGGATCGTCGTCACTGAAGCTTTCTTT.

The chain uses TRBV6-1 and TRBJ1-5; perhaps TRBD1 as D (5 bases). Trimming took 2 bases from V and 7 from J, leaving 15 bases between them. The length of the CDR3 is 15 residues. Germline V lookup: CDR1 MNHNS, CDR2 SASEGT. CDR3 sequence (DNA): TGTGCCAGCAGTGAACCGCGGGCTGGGGGGCAGCCCCAGCATTTT. It encodes CASSEPRAGGQPQHF.

The chain couples TRBV11-2 to TRBJ2-7; no reliable D call. Trimming removed 4 bases from V and 12 bases from J, with 13 bases in between. Germline assignment: CDR1 SGHAT and CDR2 FQNNGV. This CDR3 has 11 amino acids. CDR3: CASSSLGLRYF. For the CDR3, the DNA is TGTGCCAGCAGCTCTCTAGGGTTGCGGTACTTC.

The CDR3 sequence: CASSLTGGDYGYTF. The CDR3 nucleotides are TGTGCCAGCAGCTTAACAGGGGGAGACTATGGCTACACCTTC. The chain employs TRBV7-3 and TRBJ1-2; a weak D match, TRBD1 (6 bases). The V gene's germline CDR1 is SGHTA and CDR2 FQGTGA. The ends were cut back, 0 bases at V and 3 bases at J, with 8 bases in the middle. The CDR3 covers 14 residues. The variable domain in full, with the rest retrieved from reference TRBV7-3 and TRBJ1-2, is GAGVSQTPSNKVTEKGKYVELRCDPISGHTALYWYRQSLGQGPEFLIYFQGTGAADDSGLPNDRFFAVRPEGSVSTLKIQRTERGDSAVYLCASSLTGGDYGYTFGSGTRLTVV.

The genes are TRBV5-4 and TRBJ2-5; 7 bases map to TRBD1. CDR1 is SGHNT, CDR2 YYREEE, per germline (reference sequence). The CDR3 consists of 14 residues. V trimming: 2 bases; J trimming: 2 bases; junction bases outside the gene matches: 3. CDR3 coding DNA: TGTGCCAGCAGCTTAATGGGACAGCAAGAGACCCAGTACTTC. Translation: CASSLMGQQETQYF.

V gene TRBV2 combines with J gene TRBJ1-2; D not certain. Germline V CDR1 and CDR2: SNHLY, FYNNEI. Trimming removed 0 bases at V and 3 bases at J, with 8 bases between. This CDR3 comprises 14 residues. DNA for the CDR3: TGTGCCAGCAGTGAAGCGCAAGTCTACTATGGCTACACCTTC. It yields the protein CASSEAQVYYGYTF.